One sample yielded the 16 T cell receptor beta chains listed below, sequenced in a study of T cell clonality in common variable immunodeficiency. Study outcomes and limitations: Common variable immunodeficiency TCR beta sequences reportedly had fewer deletions and N-nucleotide insertions.

Using immunoSEQ multiplex PCR, the repertoire was profiled, and TCRdb retains in-frame clones only, with some absent. This sample carries about 19,000 clones, none of them present only once. Their antigen targets remain unknown. Source material: peripheral blood mononuclear cells. Every receptor here comes from a human donor with common variable immunodeficiency.

At least ten counts were recorded for this clone. Read data end 3 residues before the CDR3 end; the end is taken from the germline J gene. The gene calls are TRBV18 and TRBJ2-2; a weak D match, TRBD1 (5 bases). Trimming took 0 bases from V and 3 from J, leaving 11 bases between them. Germline CDR1 and CDR2: KGHSH and LQKENI. The CDR3 consists of 16 residues. The sequenced part of the CDR3 DNA is TGTGCCAGCTCACCACCAGTAGCAGGGTACACCGGGGAG. Residues: CASSPPVAGYTGE. The whole CDR3 sequence reads CASSPPVAGYTGELFF.

This clone came up many times. The read ends 3 residues early relative to the CDR3; the germline J gene fills the gap. The genes are TRBV19 and TRBJ2-7; 9 nucleotides agree with TRBD1. V shed 5 bases and J 4 bases; nucleotides not matched to a gene: 3. The germline V gene encodes CDR1 LNHDA and CDR2 SQIVND (reference sequence). The CDR3 is 13 amino acids. CDR3 loop: CASSSGTGYEQYF. CDR3 DNA, as far as it was read: TGTGCCAGTAGTTCAGGGACAGGGTACGAG.

Turning to this clone: The DNA ends 3 residues before the CDR3 does, and the rest of the CDR3 is filled in from the germline J gene. The chain couples TRBV30 to TRBJ1-2; perhaps TRBD1 as D (5 bases). V lost 4 bases, J lost 3 bases, and 9 bases lay in between. Germline CDR1 reads GTSNPN; CDR2 reads SVGIG (reference sequence). The CDR3 extends over 12 amino acids. The sequenced part of the CDR3 DNA is TGTGCCTGGACGCCGGGGGACTATGGC. This translates into CAWTPGDYG. The CDR3 as a whole reads CAWTPGDYGYTF.

This clone was found many times. The CDR3 extends 3 residues past the end of the read, so its final part is completed from the germline J gene. V usage is TRBV29-1 and J usage is TRBJ1-4, with D possibly being TRBD1 (6 bases). Trimming pared 6 bases from V and 7 bases from J, leaving 18 bases between. Germline V gene lookup returns CDR1 SQVTM and CDR2 ANQGSEA. The CDR3 is 14 amino acids. The sequenced CDR3 bases are TGCAGCGTGGGGCTACAGGGAGTGGGTGAAAAA. It codes for CSVGLQGVGEK. The CDR3, in full, reads CSVGLQGVGEKLFF.

This clone was detected many times. The DNA ends 3 residues before the CDR3 does, and the rest of the CDR3 is filled in from the germline J gene. The chain recombines TRBV2 with TRBJ1-5; 9 bases line up with TRBD1. J lost 7 bases, V lost 1 base, and 2 bases had no gene match. Germline V gives CDR1 SNHLY, CDR2 FYNNEI. The CDR3 loop spans 14 amino acids. CDR3 DNA, as far as it was read: TGTGCCAGCAGTGAAGGACAGGGGGTGCAGCCC. Translating it yields CASSEGQGVQP. The CDR3 in its entirety is CASSEGQGVQPQHF.

There are a few counts of this clone. The read terminates 3 residues before the CDR3 end, so the remaining end is supplied by the germline J gene. This chain joins TRBV6-2 or TRBV6-3 and TRBJ1-1, with 8 nucleotides matching TRBD1. CDR1 is MNHEY, CDR2 SVGEGT, per germline. The CDR3 has 13 amino acids. The trim removed 4 bases at V and 4 bases at J, leaving 2 bases unmatched. This CDR3 reads CASSSGGFTEAFF. The sequenced part of the CDR3 DNA is TGTGCCAGCAGTTCAGGGGGCTTCACTGAA.

This clone has a count of ten or more. The CDR3 end falls 3 residues outside the read, so it is completed with the germline J gene. The chain recombines TRBV7-3 with TRBJ2-3; D is unresolved. Trimming cost V 1 base and J 3 bases, with 8 bases left between them. The germline V gene has CDR1 SGHTA and CDR2 FQGTGA. The CDR3 totals 14 residues. The CDR3 spells CASSLNTQTDTQYF. The part of the CDR3 DNA that was read is TGTGCCAGCAGCTTAAACACCCAAACAGATACG.

Many counts were recorded for this clone. The read ends 3 residues before the CDR3 terminus; that terminus is restored from the germline J gene. The V gene is TRBV11-2, the J gene TRBJ2-1, with 7 positions matching TRBD1. The CDR3 is made up of 14 amino acids. Germline CDR1 is SGHAT and CDR2 is FQNNGV. Trimming took 5 bases from V and 6 from J; bases not matched to a gene: 7. CDR3 DNA, as far as it was read: TGTGCCAGCAGCCCTCGACAGGGAACCAATGAG. This encodes CASSPRQGTNE. The whole CDR3 region reads CASSPRQGTNEQFF.

This clone was picked up many times. The read comes to an end 3 residues before the CDR3 does, leaving the germline J gene to fill in the end. This chain links TRBV7-3 with TRBJ1-1; D possibly corresponds to TRBD1 (5 bases). Germline lookup yields CDR1 SGHTA and CDR2 FQGTGA. This CDR3 has 13 amino acids. Deletions cut 4 bases from V and 1 base from J, with 7 bases between. CDR3 bases read: TGTGCCAGCAGCTGGGGGGGGAACACTGAA. Residues: CASSWGGNTE. The complete CDR3 protein is CASSWGGNTEAFF.

This clone was seen a handful of times. The read falls 3 residues short of the CDR3 end, and the missing part is taken from the germline J gene. The chain carries TRBV7-9 and TRBJ2-3; 10 bases fit TRBD2. CDR1 is SEHNR, CDR2 FQNEAQ, per germline (reference sequence). The CDR3 length is 15 residues. V was pared by 3 bases and J by 4 bases, with 4 bases of the junction left unmatched. Partial CDR3 DNA: TGTGCCAGCAGCTTTGGACTAGCGGTGGCAGATACG. This codes for CASSFGLAVADT. The whole CDR3 protein reads CASSFGLAVADTQYF. Complete variable domain (other parts from reference TRBV7-9 and TRBJ2-3): DTGVSQNPRHKITKRGQNVTFRCDPISEHNRLYWYRQTLGQGPEFLTYFQNEAQLEKSRLLSDRFSAERPKGSFSTLEIQRTEQGDSAMYLCASSFGLAVADTQYFGPGTRLTVL.

This clone has at least ten counts. The read stops 3 residues short of the end of the CDR3; the missing end is completed from the germline J gene. V usage is TRBV10-3 and J usage is TRBJ2-3; D is possibly TRBD1 (5 bases). Deletions cut 10 bases from V and 0 bases from J, with 14 bases between. This CDR3 spans 14 amino acids. Germline V CDR1 and CDR2: ENHRY, SYGVKD. Partial CDR3 DNA: TGTGCCACCAATTGGGGCGTAAGCACAGATACG. Amino acid sequence: CATNWGVSTDT. The whole CDR3 reads CATNWGVSTDTQYF.

A word on this clone: The sequence runs out 3 residues before the end of the CDR3; the remainder is reconstructed from the germline J gene. The chain joins TRBV6-2 or TRBV6-3 to TRBJ1-2, with 7 bases matching TRBD1. Germline loops: CDR1 MNHEY, CDR2 SVGEGT. CDR3 length: 15 amino acids. Trimming cost V 2 bases and J 3 bases; bases outside gene matches: 6. CDR3 DNA, as far as it was read: TGTGCCAGCAGTTACCCCGCAGGGGGAGACTATGGC. As protein: CASSYPAGGDYG. The whole CDR3 protein reads CASSYPAGGDYGYTF.

In this sample, this clone turned up a few times. The read halts 3 residues ahead of the CDR3 end, with the missing end drawn from the germline J gene. The chain couples TRBV19 to TRBJ2-7; D may be TRBD2 (5 bases). V was trimmed by 7 bases and J by 6 bases, leaving 19 bases between them. The CDR3 runs 14 residues. Germline V gene lookup returns CDR1 LNHDA and CDR2 SQIVND (reference sequence). This CDR3 is CASKSLAGAVEQYF. CDR3 DNA, as far as it was read: TGTGCCAGTAAAAGCCTTGCGGGCGCGGTCGAG.

This clone was observed many times. The observed sequence ends 3 residues before the CDR3 terminus, with the missing tail filled in from the germline J gene. This sequence joins TRBV5-1 and TRBJ2-7, with TRBD2 matching over 9 bases. V was pared by 1 base and J by 3 bases, with 5 bases of the junction left unmatched. This CDR3 has 15 amino acids. Germline V gene sequence: CDR1 SGHRS, CDR2 YFSETQ. The CDR3 bases that were read are TGCGCCAGCAGCTTGATGGCTAGCGGGAACTACGAG. Amino acids: CASSLMASGNYE. The entire CDR3 sequence reads CASSLMASGNYEQYF.

This clone was counted between two and nine times. The CDR3 is cut off 3 residues early in the read; its end comes from the germline J gene. The chain combines TRBV19 with TRBJ1-1; the D gene is possibly TRBD1 (5 bases). CDR1 is LNHDA and CDR2 is SQIVND in the germline V gene (reference sequence). The CDR3 is made up of 17 amino acids. The ends were cut back, 1 base at V and 7 bases at J, with 22 bases in the middle. The sequenced CDR3 bases are TGTGCCAGTAGTATAGCAACGAGGGGCCCCCGTTGGGTTGAA. This translates into CASSIATRGPRWVE. The CDR3, in full, reads CASSIATRGPRWVEAFF.

This clone was seen a handful of times. The read ends 3 residues early relative to the CDR3; the germline J gene fills the gap. The chain combines TRBV19 with TRBJ2-5, with 14 bases matching TRBD2. Germline V gene data show CDR1 as LNHDA and CDR2 as SQIVND (reference sequence). V lost 7 bases, J lost 7 bases, and 17 bases stayed unmatched. This CDR3 spans 18 amino acids. The CDR3 protein is CASTYSHGTSGSTGTQYF. The CDR3 DNA, read in part, is TGTGCCAGTACTTATAGCCATGGGACTAGCGGGAGTACGGGGACC. The variable domain in full, completed from reference TRBV19 and TRBJ2-5, reads DGGITQSPKYLFRKEGQNVTLSCEQNLNHDAMYWYRQDPGQGLRLIYYSQIVNDFQKGDIAEGYSVSREKKESFPLTVTSAQKNPTAFYLCASTYSHGTSGSTGTQYFGPGTRLLVL.